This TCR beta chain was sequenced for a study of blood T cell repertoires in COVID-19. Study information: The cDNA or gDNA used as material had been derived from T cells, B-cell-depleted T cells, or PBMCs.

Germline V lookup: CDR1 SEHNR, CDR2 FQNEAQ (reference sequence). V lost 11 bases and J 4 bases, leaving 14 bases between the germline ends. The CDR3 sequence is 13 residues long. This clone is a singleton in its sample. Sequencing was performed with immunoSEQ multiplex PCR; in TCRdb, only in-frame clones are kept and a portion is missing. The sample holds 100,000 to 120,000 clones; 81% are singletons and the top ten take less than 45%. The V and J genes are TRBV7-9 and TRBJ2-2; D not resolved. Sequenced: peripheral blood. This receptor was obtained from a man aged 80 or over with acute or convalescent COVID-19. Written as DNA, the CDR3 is TGTGCCGATTCGACATATCCCACCGGGGAGCTGTTTTTT. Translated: CADSTYPTGELFF.